This T cell receptor beta chain derives from a study of cytomegalovirus exposure and HLA in healthy donors. Study-level results: Presence/absence analyses assumed roughly uniform sequencing depth across donors. CMV antigen specificity of three CMV-associated chains was confirmed in vitro. Associated with cytomegalovirus, according to the listing, were 150 to 200 TCR beta chains.

This clone has only a few counts. Its antigen remains unidentified. PCR employed 60 Vbeta and 13 Jbeta primers. Profiled with immunoSEQ multiplex PCR; TCRdb holds only in-frame clones, not every one. The sample yields some 130,000 clones, 80% seen once. Each donor was healthy, and each was a bone marrow donor. The CDR3 is made up of 13 amino acids. The germline V gene has CDR1 SQVTM and CDR2 ANQGSEA. Trimming pared 6 bases from V and 2 bases from J, leaving 13 bases between. The J gene is TRBJ1-1, the V gene TRBV29-1, with no clear D. The source is a woman between 40 and 55 years old in good health and CMV-seronegative. The sequenced sample consisted of PBMCs. In nucleotides, the CDR3 is TGCAGCGTCGGCGGAGGACCCAACACTGAAGCTTTCTTT. Translating it yields CSVGGGPNTEAFF.